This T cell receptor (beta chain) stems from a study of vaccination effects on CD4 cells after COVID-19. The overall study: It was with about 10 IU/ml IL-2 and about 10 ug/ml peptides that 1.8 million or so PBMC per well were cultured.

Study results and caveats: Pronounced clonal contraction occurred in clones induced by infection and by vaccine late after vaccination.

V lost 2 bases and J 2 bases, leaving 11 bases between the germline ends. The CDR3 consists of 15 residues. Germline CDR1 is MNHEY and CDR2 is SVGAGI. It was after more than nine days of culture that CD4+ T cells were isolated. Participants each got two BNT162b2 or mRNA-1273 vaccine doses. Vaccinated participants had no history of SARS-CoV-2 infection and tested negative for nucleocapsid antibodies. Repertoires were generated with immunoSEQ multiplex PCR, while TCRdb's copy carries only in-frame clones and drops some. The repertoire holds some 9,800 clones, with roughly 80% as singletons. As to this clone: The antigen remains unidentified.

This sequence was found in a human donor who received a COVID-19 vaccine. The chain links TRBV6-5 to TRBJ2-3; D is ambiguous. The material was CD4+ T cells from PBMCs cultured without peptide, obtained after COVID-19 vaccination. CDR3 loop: CASSYDYRNTDTQYF. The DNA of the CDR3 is TGTGCCAGCAGTTACGATTACCGAAACACAGATACGCAGTATTTT.